This T cell receptor (beta chain) derives from a study of blood T cell repertoires in COVID-19. Study as a whole: The analysed material was cDNA or gDNA that came from T cells, B-cell-depleted T cells, or PBMCs.

Trimming removed 3 bases from V and 7 bases from J; junction bases left unmatched: 6. There are 14 residues in the CDR3. Per the germline V gene, CDR1 is SGDLS and CDR2 is YYNGEE. Authors' methods: Reference gene primer amplification gave estimated nucleated cell counts. Using immunoSEQ multiplex PCR, the repertoire was profiled, and TCRdb retains in-frame clones only, with some absent. That table gives V, J and clone size, and the DNA gave D and trimming. Among roughly 260,000 clones listed, around 87% were seen once. The clonotype comes from a woman in her fifties or sixties with acute or convalescent COVID-19. The sample taken for sequencing was peripheral blood. The V and J genes are TRBV9 and TRBJ1-2, with 10 bases identical to TRBD1. CDR3 sequence reads: CASSARQGAIGYTF. As DNA, the CDR3 is TGTGCCAGCAGCGCCCGACAGGGGGCTATTGGCTACACCTTC.